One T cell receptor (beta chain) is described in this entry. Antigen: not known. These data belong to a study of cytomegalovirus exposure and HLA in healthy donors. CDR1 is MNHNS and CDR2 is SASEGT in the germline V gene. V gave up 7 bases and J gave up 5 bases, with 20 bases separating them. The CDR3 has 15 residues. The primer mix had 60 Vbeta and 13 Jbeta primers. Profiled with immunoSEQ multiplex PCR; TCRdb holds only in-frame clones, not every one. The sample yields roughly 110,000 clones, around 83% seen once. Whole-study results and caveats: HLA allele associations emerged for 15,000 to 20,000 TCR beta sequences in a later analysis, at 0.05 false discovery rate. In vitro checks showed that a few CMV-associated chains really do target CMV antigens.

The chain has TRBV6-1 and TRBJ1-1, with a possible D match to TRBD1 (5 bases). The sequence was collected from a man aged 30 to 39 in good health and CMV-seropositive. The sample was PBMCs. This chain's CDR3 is CASTTLRVRETEAFF. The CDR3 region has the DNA TGTGCCAGCACCACCCTCAGGGTCAGAGAAACTGAAGCTTTCTTT.